A single T cell receptor beta chain is shown here with its context. TCRdb's copy holds only in-frame clones and misses some; the assay was immunoSEQ multiplex PCR. The sample holds 40,000 to 60,000 clones; around 83% are singletons and the top ten take approximately 5.9%. J lost 8 bases, V lost 11 bases, and 18 bases had no gene match. The germline V gene encodes CDR1 MNHEY and CDR2 SVGAGI. This CDR3 spans 15 amino acids. These data are taken from a study of technical replicates of blood from four donors. V usage is TRBV6-5 and J usage is TRBJ1-2; 9 bases map to TRBD1. Sequenced material: PBMCs. This clonotype was sampled from a human donor in good health. Some clones in this sample may be carry-over from other donors' samples. CDR3 nucleotides: TGTGCCGCAAGCGGGACAGGGCTCTTTAAGGGGGGCTACACCTTC. Protein: CAASGTGLFKGGYTF.